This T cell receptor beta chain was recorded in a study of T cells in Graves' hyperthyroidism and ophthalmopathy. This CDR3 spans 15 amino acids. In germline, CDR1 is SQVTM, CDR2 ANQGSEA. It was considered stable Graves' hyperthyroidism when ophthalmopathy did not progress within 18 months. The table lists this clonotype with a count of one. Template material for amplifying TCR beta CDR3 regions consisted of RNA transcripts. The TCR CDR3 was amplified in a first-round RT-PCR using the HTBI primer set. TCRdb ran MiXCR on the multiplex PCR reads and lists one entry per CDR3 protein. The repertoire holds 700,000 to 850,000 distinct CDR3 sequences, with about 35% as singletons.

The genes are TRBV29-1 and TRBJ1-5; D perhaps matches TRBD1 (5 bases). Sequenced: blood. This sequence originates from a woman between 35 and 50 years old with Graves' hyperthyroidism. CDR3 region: CSASPGTDLNQPQHF. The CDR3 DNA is TGCAGTGCTTCGCCTGGGACGGATCTAAATCAGCCCCAGCATTTT.